These 17 T cell receptor beta chains were all obtained from the same sample, sequenced in a study of CD4 T cells in relation to SARS-CoV-2 and coronaviruses. Antigens of these TCRs are unknown. The method was immunoSEQ multiplex PCR; TCRdb's version includes in-frame clones alone and lacks a portion of them. The sample has about 37,000 clones, roughly 84% seen once. The sequencing sample was made of naive CD4+ T cells from PBMCs, cultured in vitro. The subset is: naive CD4+ T cells isolated by negative enrichment. The receptors stem from an adult with COVID-19.

This sequence joins TRBV19 and TRBJ1-3; 7 nucleotides match TRBD1. The CDR3 totals 16 residues. V shed 6 bases, J shed 2 bases, and the junction held 10 bases outside the gene matches. Germline CDR1 is LNHDA and CDR2 is SQIVND (reference sequence). This CDR3 is CASRRTGLRPGNTIYF. In DNA, the CDR3 is TGTGCCAGTAGGAGGACAGGTCTTCGCCCTGGAAACACCATATATTTT.

The rearrangement uses TRBV5-4 and TRBJ2-7; possibly TRBD2 for D (6 bases). V was shortened by 1 base and J by 3 bases, with 14 bases between the two germline ends. Germline CDR1 is SGHNT and CDR2 is YYREEE (reference sequence). The CDR3 contains 15 residues. The CDR3 is CASSLIGRQGYEQYF. CDR3 nucleotide sequence: TGTGCCAGCAGCTTGATAGGGAGGCAGGGCTACGAGCAGTACTTC.

CDR3 sequence: CASSPFPGSGDEQYF. In DNA, the CDR3 is TGTGCCAGCTCACCATTTCCCGGGAGCGGCGACGAGCAGTACTTC. This chain uses TRBV18 with TRBJ2-7; tentative D call: TRBD2 (6 bases). V lost 2 bases and J lost 5, with 16 bases in between. Germline V gene data show CDR1 as KGHSH and CDR2 as LQKENI. This CDR3 region has 15 residues. The variable domain in full, completed from reference TRBV18 and TRBJ2-7, reads NAGVMQNPRHLVRRRGQEARLRCSPMKGHSHVYWYRQLPEEGLKFMVYLQKENIIDESGMPKERFSAEFPKEGPSILRIQQVVRGDSAAYFCASSPFPGSGDEQYFGPGTRLTVT.

V is TRBV28 and J is TRBJ2-7, with D possibly being TRBD1 (5 bases). The CDR3 has 13 residues. Per the germline V gene, CDR1 is MDHEN and CDR2 is SYDVKM. V lost 8 bases and J lost 2, with 13 bases in between. The CDR3 DNA is TGTGCCAGCGGTCAGGGAATGACCTACGAGCAGTACTTC. Protein product: CASGQGMTYEQYF. The full variable domain, with the rest looked up from reference TRBV28 and TRBJ2-7, is DVKVTQSSRYLVKRTGEKVFLECVQDMDHENMFWYRQDPGLGLRLIYFSYDVKMKEKGDIPEGYSVSREKKERFSLILESASTNQTSMYLCASGQGMTYEQYFGPGTRLTVT.

The genes are TRBV5-6 and TRBJ2-1; D remains unclear. The length of the CDR3 is 18 residues. Trimming removed 5 bases at V and 4 bases at J, with 25 bases between. CDR1 SGHDT and CDR2 YYEEEE come from the germline V gene. The CDR3 protein is CASRGFSQLLQNYNEQFF. CDR3 nucleotide sequence: TGTGCCAGCAGAGGGTTTAGCCAGCTTTTACAGAATTACAATGAGCAGTTCTTC.

The chain uses TRBV6-5 and TRBJ2-3; 12 positions match TRBD1. The CDR3 covers 15 residues. The germline gives CDR1 MNHEY, CDR2 SVGAGI. V dropped 6 bases and J dropped 3; count of bases not matched to a gene: 4. Written as DNA, the CDR3 is TGTGCCAGCAGGGGGGGACAGGGGGCAACAGATACGCAGTATTTT. Its translation: CASRGGQGATDTQYF.

J is TRBJ2-3 and V is TRBV4-1, with 14 bases aligning to TRBD2. J gave up 6 bases and V 3 bases, and 5 bases lay outside the gene matches. The CDR3 is made up of 16 amino acids. In germline, CDR1 is MGHRA, CDR2 YSYEKL. The DNA for the CDR3 is TGCGCCAGCAGCCAGGGACTAGCGGGAGTCGGGGATACGCAGTATTTT. It specifies CASSQGLAGVGDTQYF.

The chain uses TRBV5-1 and TRBJ1-6; 9 bases are a match to TRBD1. CDR3 length equals 15 residues. From germline, CDR1 is SGHRS and CDR2 YFSETQ. The V and J ends lost 4 bases and 11 bases, in that order; junction bases with no gene match: 10. The CDR3 here is CASSRGQGFPTPLHF. The CDR3 region has the DNA TGCGCCAGCAGCCGGGGACAGGGATTTCCGACACCCCTCCACTTT.

The rearrangement links TRBV4-3 to TRBJ2-3, with 12 bases identical to TRBD2. Per germline, CDR1 LGHNA and CDR2 YSLEER. This CDR3 region has 16 residues. V was clipped by 3 bases and J by 4 bases; unmatched bases: 5. As DNA, the CDR3 is TGCGCCAGCAGCCACAAACTAGCGGGAGGCGCAGATACGCAGTATTTT. This sequence encodes CASSHKLAGGADTQYF.

This clone was observed a few times. The J gene is TRBJ2-7, the V gene TRBV10-1; unclear D gene. The V gene's germline CDR1 is WNHNN and CDR2 SYGVQD (reference sequence). CDR3 length: 12 residues. V was shortened by 5 bases and J by 0 bases, with 5 bases between the two germline ends. The CDR3 DNA follows: TGCGCCAGCAGTAGAAGCTCCTACGAGCAGTACTTC. This codes for CASSRSSYEQYF.

This clone occurred a few times. V is TRBV9 and J is TRBJ2-2; tentatively, D is TRBD2 (6 bases). Trimming cost V 2 bases and J 5 bases, with 13 bases left between them. This CDR3 has 15 residues. Germline values: CDR1 SGDLS, CDR2 YYNGEE. This CDR3 is CASSVGLHGTGELFF. In DNA, the CDR3 is TGTGCCAGCAGCGTCGGACTACACGGGACCGGGGAGCTGTTTTTT.

The chain couples TRBV5-1 to TRBJ2-7; 16 nucleotides line up with TRBD2. Per the germline V gene, CDR1 is SGHRS and CDR2 is YFSETQ. Unmatched junction bases numbered 8, after V lost 0 bases and J lost 2 bases. This CDR3 is 19 amino acids long. The CDR3 here is CASSLEGGLAGGKAYEQYF. CDR3 nucleotide sequence: TGCGCCAGCAGCTTGGAAGGGGGACTAGCGGGAGGGAAGGCCTACGAGCAGTACTTC.

V usage is TRBV6-5 and J usage is TRBJ1-1; D is unresolved. The CDR3 spans 13 residues. The germline gives CDR1 MNHEY, CDR2 SVGAGI. The germline V and J ends were trimmed by 8 bases and 5 bases, with 15 bases remaining between them. The CDR3 region has the DNA TGTGCCAGCGGGTTCATCGGGGAGACTGAAGCTTTCTTT. Translating it yields CASGFIGETEAFF.

The chain employs TRBV7-8 and TRBJ2-5, with 9 bases that match TRBD2. V gave up 5 bases and J gave up 5 bases; unmatched junction bases: 12. Germline V gene sequence: CDR1 SGHVS, CDR2 FQNEAQ. This CDR3 is built from 16 residues. The CDR3 region has the DNA TGTGCCAGCAGCGGGGGGGCGGGAGGGCCGCGGGAGACCCAGTACTTC. Translating gives CASSGGAGGPRETQYF.

The chain is built from TRBV2 and TRBJ2-7, with TRBD2 identical over 8 bases. This CDR3 has 14 residues. Trimming at V came to 5 bases and at J to 7 bases, leaving 10 bases not matched to a gene. CDR1 SNHLY and CDR2 FYNNEI come from the germline V gene. CDR3 in amino acids: CASSLASGPTEQYF. The CDR3 DNA reads TGTGCCAGCAGTCTGGCTAGCGGGCCTACTGAGCAGTACTTC.

The chain recombines TRBV7-2 with TRBJ2-7; possible D gene TRBD2, 7 bases. Germline CDR1 reads SGHTA; CDR2 reads FQGNSA. V was cut by 4 bases and J by 4 bases, with 17 bases left in between. The CDR3 covers 15 residues. The CDR3 loop is CASSYDRSGGYEQYF. CDR3 coding DNA: TGTGCCAGCAGCTATGACAGGTCGGGGGGTTACGAGCAGTACTTC.

The chain carries TRBV3-1 (or the pseudogene TRBV3-2) and TRBJ2-1; D unresolved. CDR3 size: 18 residues. The germline V gene has CDR1 LGHDT and CDR2 YNNKEL (reference sequence). V lost 1 base, J lost 5 bases, and 21 bases lay in between. CDR3 protein: CASSQALKLGRADNEQFF. CDR3 DNA sequence: TGTGCCAGCAGCCAAGCACTAAAATTGGGCCGGGCCGACAATGAGCAGTTCTTC.